A single sample is the source of the 21 T cell receptor beta chains below, sequenced in a study of shared clonotypes between healthy human individuals. The data were produced by immunoSEQ multiplex PCR, yet TCRdb's version contains in-frame clones alone and is incomplete. Among about 110,000 clones listed, about 67% were seen once. The sequencing sample was made of memory CD8+ T cells sorted from blood. Subset: CD45RO+ cells pooled with CCR7-negative TemRA cells. The receptors were sampled from a woman in her twenties or thirties in good health.

The genes are TRBV27 and TRBJ2-7; D may be TRBD1 or TRBD2 (6 bases each). Germline V gives CDR1 MNHEY, CDR2 SMNVEV (reference sequence). The CDR3 has 17 amino acids. The V end was cut by 1 base, the J end by 2 bases, with 18 bases between. The CDR3 nucleotides are TGTGCCAGCAGTTTATTAGGGGGGCTCGCTCCTACCTACGAGCAGTACTTC. Its protein is CASSLLGGLAPTYEQYF.

The rearrangement links TRBV2 to TRBJ1-5; D possibly corresponds to TRBD1 (5 bases). There are 15 residues in the CDR3. Germline CDR1 reads SNHLY; CDR2 reads FYNNEI. V was trimmed by 0 bases and J by 5 bases, leaving 11 bases between them. CDR3 coding DNA: TGTGCCAGCAGTGAAGCCCCCGGGACGTATCAGCCCCAGCATTTT. Its protein product is CASSEAPGTYQPQHF.

V usage is TRBV28 and J usage is TRBJ1-5; D gene uncertain. The CDR3 loop spans 15 amino acids. V was clipped by 10 bases and J by 0 bases, with 16 bases between them. The germline V gene encodes CDR1 MDHEN and CDR2 SYDVKM. CDR3 bases: TGTGCCATCAATAGAGCCACCTATAGCAATCAGCCCCAGCATTTT. It specifies CAINRATYSNQPQHF.

The V and J genes are TRBV19 and TRBJ1-2, with D maybe TRBD1 (6 bases). From germline, CDR1 is LNHDA and CDR2 SQIVND (reference sequence). The V gene lost 4 bases and the J gene lost 2 bases, with 14 bases spanning the gap. CDR3 size: 15 residues. In nucleotides, the CDR3 is TGTGCCAGTAGTACACGGACAGAGACAAACTATGGCTACACCTTC. Protein: CASSTRTETNYGYTF.

The V gene is TRBV6-6, the J gene TRBJ2-1; tentatively, D is TRBD1 (5 bases). Looked up from germline, CDR1 is MNHNY and CDR2 is SVGAGI (reference sequence). Trimming pared 6 bases from V and 9 bases from J, leaving 12 bases between. There are 12 residues in the CDR3. The CDR3 DNA reads as TGTGCCAGCAGCCTCAGGGTAGGTGAGCAGTTCTTC. It is translated as CASSLRVGEQFF.

This clone showed up many times. The chain is built from TRBV4-1 and TRBJ2-5; maybe TRBD2 (6 bases). V was cut by 2 bases and J by 3 bases, with 13 bases left in between. The germline CDR1 and CDR2 sequences are MGHRA and YSYEKL. The CDR3 spans 15 residues. In DNA, the CDR3 is TGCGCCAGCAGCCAATATGGGACTGGGGAAGAGACCCAGTACTTC. Protein sequence: CASSQYGTGEETQYF.

This clone was seen only a few times. The chain combines TRBV7-9 with TRBJ2-7; possible D gene TRBD1, 6 bases. The CDR3 covers 15 residues. Germline CDR1 reads SEHNR; CDR2 reads FQNEAQ (reference sequence). The germline V and J ends were trimmed by 4 bases and 5 bases, with 18 bases remaining between them. Written as DNA, the CDR3 is TGTGCCAGCAGCTGGGCCTACAGGGAATCAGACGAGCAGTACTTC. Protein sequence: CASSWAYRESDEQYF. The entire variable domain, with the rest obtained from reference TRBV7-9 and TRBJ2-7, is as follows: DTGVSQNPRHKITKRGQNVTFRCDPISEHNRLYWYRQTLGQGPEFLTYFQNEAQLEKSRLLSDRFSAERPKGSFSTLEIQRTEQGDSAMYLCASSWAYRESDEQYFGPGTRLTVT.

CDR3 sequence (DNA): TGCGCCAGCAGCCAAGGATGGCTAATCTTCGGCTACGAGCAGTACTTC. Translation: CASSQGWLIFGYEQYF. The chain recombines TRBV4-1 with TRBJ2-7; D ambiguous. CDR3 size: 16 residues. Germline values: CDR1 MGHRA, CDR2 YSYEKL. V was clipped by 1 base and J by 3 bases, with 16 bases between them.

This chain connects TRBV28 to TRBJ2-5, with D unclear. Germline lookup yields CDR1 MDHEN and CDR2 SYDVKM. Trimming removed 0 bases from V and 2 bases from J, with 10 bases in between. This CDR3 comprises 15 residues. CDR3 loop: CASSLWRYEQETQYF. Here the CDR3 DNA reads TGTGCCAGCAGTTTATGGCGGTATGAACAAGAGACCCAGTACTTC.

As DNA, the CDR3 is TGTGCCATCAGTGAAAAGATAGCGGGAGAATCCTACGAGCAGTACTTC. It translates to CAISEKIAGESYEQYF. This chain links TRBV10-3 with TRBJ2-7, with 9 bases matching TRBD2. The CDR3 length is 16 residues. Germline CDR1 is ENHRY and CDR2 is SYGVKD. Unmatched junction bases numbered 7, after V lost 3 bases and J lost 1 base.

The rearrangement uses TRBV2 and TRBJ1-3; D remains unclear. The CDR3 is 19 amino acids. Germline assignment: CDR1 SNHLY and CDR2 FYNNEI. V was clipped by 4 bases and J by 0 bases, with 22 bases between them. The CDR3 protein is CASSVGTAGISSSGNTIYF. The CDR3 DNA sequence: TGTGCCAGCAGTGTTGGAACAGCGGGGATCTCTAGCTCTGGAAACACCATATATTTT.

V and J are TRBV19 and TRBJ2-7; 10 bases are a match to TRBD2. Germline values: CDR1 LNHDA, CDR2 SQIVND (reference sequence). V lost 4 bases and J lost 6; bases outside the gene matches: 6. The CDR3 loop spans 14 amino acids. This CDR3 reads CASSSLAGVGEQYF. The DNA for the CDR3 is TGTGCCAGTAGTAGTCTAGCGGGAGTCGGCGAGCAGTACTTC.

This clone was detected only a few times. J is TRBJ2-3 and V is TRBV5-6; 9 bases are shared with TRBD2. J was trimmed by 5 bases and V by 4 bases; bases with no gene match: 5. The CDR3 is 14 residues long. Germline V gene lookup returns CDR1 SGHDT and CDR2 YYEEEE. DNA for the CDR3: TGTGCCAGCAGCGCGGGACTAGCAGGAGATACGCAGTATTTT. Translated: CASSAGLAGDTQYF. The full variable domain, rest sourced from reference TRBV5-6 and TRBJ2-3, is DAGVTQSPTHLIKTRGQQVTLRCSPKSGHDTVSWYQQALGQGPQFIFQYYEEEERQRGNFPDRFSGHQFPNYSSELNVNALLLGDSALYLCASSAGLAGDTQYFGPGTRLTVL.

This clone occurred once. V is TRBV28 and J is TRBJ1-6; 8 bases agree with TRBD1. The V and J ends lost 6 bases and 7 bases, in that order; junction bases with no gene match: 8. The CDR3 spans 15 residues. Germline lookup yields CDR1 MDHEN and CDR2 SYDVKM. The CDR3 protein is CASRGRTGFNSPLHF. DNA of the CDR3: TGTGCCAGCAGGGGCCGGACAGGGTTCAATTCACCCCTCCACTTT.

This clone was recorded a few times. CDR3 nucleotides: TGTGCCAGCAGCCGAGGACAGGGTAGGGACTTGGATGGCTACACCTTC. Translated: CASSRGQGRDLDGYTF. The chain links TRBV4-2 to TRBJ1-2, with TRBD1 identical over 8 bases. The CDR3 runs to 16 residues. Trimming at V came to 4 bases and at J to 6 bases, leaving 13 bases not matched to a gene. Germline assignment: CDR1 LGHNA and CDR2 YNFKEQ.

The V gene is TRBV27, the J gene TRBJ1-6; 10 bases map to TRBD1. V was clipped by 4 bases and J by 13 bases; unmatched bases: 7. Germline loops: CDR1 MNHEY, CDR2 SMNVEV (reference sequence). The length of the CDR3 is 14 residues. CDR3 DNA: TGTGCCAGCAGTTCGGGACAGGGGCCTGTTCCCCTCCACTTT. Protein product: CASSSGQGPVPLHF.

This rearrangement joins TRBV28 to TRBJ2-5; unclear D gene. CDR1 MDHEN and CDR2 SYDVKM come from the germline V gene. The CDR3 is 15 amino acids. The V and J ends lost 6 bases and 2 bases respectively, with 16 bases between them. CDR3 bases: TGTGCCAGCAGCCCCGGCGGAGCAGCACAAGAGACCCAGTACTTC. Amino acids: CASSPGGAAQETQYF.

This chain links TRBV7-9 with TRBJ2-3, with 8 nucleotides matching TRBD2. Germline V gene sequence: CDR1 SEHNR, CDR2 FQNEAQ (reference sequence). V lost 1 base, J lost 2 bases, and 5 bases stayed unmatched. The CDR3 totals 16 residues. CDR3 sequence (DNA): TGTGCCAGCAGCTTAGTAAGCGGGAGCTACACAGATACGCAGTATTTT. It encodes CASSLVSGSYTDTQYF.

This clone was found many times. The chain is built from TRBV7-9 and TRBJ1-3, with TRBD1 identical over 7 bases. Per germline, CDR1 SEHNR and CDR2 FQNEAQ (reference sequence). The J segment lost 0 bases and the V segment lost 5 bases, leaving 7 bases of the junction unmatched. The CDR3 totals 16 residues. The CDR3 loop is CASSASWTGSGNTIYF. CDR3 DNA: TGTGCCAGCAGCGCTAGCTGGACAGGCTCTGGAAACACCATATATTTT.

This clone appeared many times. The gene calls are TRBV15 and TRBJ2-6, with TRBD1 matching over 7 bases. Germline CDR1 is LNHNV and CDR2 is YYDKDF (reference sequence). The CDR3 totals 16 residues. V lost 1 base, J lost 2 bases, and 2 bases stayed unmatched. The CDR3: CATSRVTGTGANVLTF. CDR3 in DNA: TGTGCCACCAGCAGAGTGACAGGGACTGGGGCCAACGTCCTGACTTTC.

The gene calls are TRBV25-1 and TRBJ1-5, with D possibly matching TRBD1 (6 bases). This CDR3 is built from 16 residues. From germline, CDR1 is MGHDK and CDR2 SYGVNS. Trimming left V 4 bases short and J 2 bases short, with 15 bases between. The CDR3: CASSGGGSVRNQPQHF. CDR3 DNA: TGTGCCAGCAGTGGAGGGGGGAGTGTTCGCAATCAGCCCCAGCATTTT.